The 29 T cell receptor beta chains given below trace back to one sample, sequenced in a study of regulatory T cells in long-lasting Graves disease. Time point given: newly diagnosed GD, antithyroid drugs for less than 3 months. The TCR library was prepared using RNA isolated from PBMCs. Library construction for TCR beta used iRepertoire HTBI primers and Arm-PCR of CDR3 regions. TCRdb re-called the multiplex PCR reads with MiXCR, one entry per CDR3 protein. Of 580,000 or so distinct CDR3 sequences listed, 15% to 20% are singletons. These sequences were also reported in another study, on T cells in Graves' hyperthyroidism and ophthalmopathy.

Sequencing was performed on peripheral blood mononuclear cells (PBMCs), taken at new diagnosis, from a patient treated with antithyroid drugs. These receptors came from a man aged 18 to 30 with Graves disease.

This clonotype was recorded at least ten times. This sequence joins TRBV30 and TRBJ2-1, with D tentatively TRBD1 or TRBD2 (6 bases each). The V gene's germline CDR1 is GTSNPN and CDR2 SVGIG (reference sequence). CDR3 length: 13 amino acids. The V and J ends lost 5 bases and 2 bases respectively, with 10 bases between them. The CDR3 coding sequence is TGTGCCTGGTCTCGGGGGCCCTACAATGAGCAGTTCTTC. This sequence encodes CAWSRGPYNEQFF.

The chain joins TRBV5-6 to TRBJ1-1; D unclear. The CDR3 has 15 residues. CDR1 and CDR2 (germline): SGHDT, YYEEEE. The ends were cut back, 4 bases at V and 0 bases at J, with 13 bases in the middle. The CDR3 sequence: CASSNKRYMNTEAFF. The CDR3 coding sequence is TGTGCCAGCAGCAATAAGAGATATATGAACACTGAAGCTTTCTTT.

This clonotype showed up just a few times. V usage is TRBV5-5 and J usage is TRBJ2-2; TRBD1 matches at 7 bases. The V gene's germline CDR1 is SGHKS and CDR2 YYEKEE (reference sequence). With 0 bases clipped from V and 1 base from J, the junction kept 6 bases outside the gene matches. This CDR3 region has 17 residues. CDR3 bases: TGTGCCAGCAGCTTGGACAGGGGCCGATTGAACACCGGGGAGCTGTTTTTT. Residues: CASSLDRGRLNTGELFF.

This clonotype was seen a few times. CDR3 nucleotide sequence: TGTGCCAGCAGTCCCCCCATTAGAGTACAAGAGACCCAGTACTTC. Amino acids: CASSPPIRVQETQYF. This chain uses TRBV27 with TRBJ2-5; D unclear. Germline V gene lookup returns CDR1 MNHEY and CDR2 SMNVEV (reference sequence). V shed 5 bases and J shed 2 bases, with 15 bases lying between them. CDR3 length equals 15 residues.

This clonotype was recorded a few times. J is TRBJ2-7 and V is TRBV20-1; TRBD2 matches at 16 bases. The CDR3 is 16 amino acids. From germline, CDR1 is DFQATT and CDR2 SNEGSKA (reference sequence). V gave up 5 bases and J gave up 0 bases; unmatched junction bases: 4. CDR3 DNA sequence: TGCAGTGCTTCTGGGACTAGCGGGAGGGGCTCCTACGAGCAGTACTTC. Its translation: CSASGTSGRGSYEQYF.

This clonotype came up a few times. The chain's CDR3 is CASSEIFTYGGQPQHF. The CDR3 nucleotides read TGTGCCAGCAGTGAAATTTTTACGTATGGGGGACAGCCCCAGCATTTT. The chain links TRBV6-1 to TRBJ1-5; perhaps TRBD1 as D (5 bases). Germline V gene lookup returns CDR1 MNHNS and CDR2 SASEGT. The CDR3 totals 16 residues. V lost 2 bases and J 7 bases, leaving 18 bases between the germline ends.

This clonotype was seen only once. A much larger clonotype is one base distant, so this may be a read error. The CDR3 end shows no conserved phenylalanine or tryptophan, and so a read error is likely. V gene TRBV20-1 combines with J gene TRBJ2-5; D might be TRBD1 (5 bases). The germline gives CDR1 DFQATT, CDR2 SNEGSKA (reference sequence). The CDR3 totals 14 residues. V lost 0 bases and J 0 bases, leaving 8 bases between the germline ends. The CDR3 coding sequence is TGCAGTGCTAGAGACGTCAGGGACCAAGAGACCCAGTACCTC. Translated, it gives CSARDVRDQETQYL.

This sequence joins TRBV24-1 and TRBJ2-2; D remains unclear. The CDR3 length is 11 residues. CDR1 and CDR2 (germline): KGHDR, SFDVKD. Trimming took off 1 base at V and 10 bases at J, with 3 bases between the two ends. The CDR3 bases are TGTGCCACCAGTGATTTTGAGGAGCTGTTTTTT. This codes for CATSDFEELFF.

This clonotype was picked up a small number of times. V gene TRBV10-2 combines with J gene TRBJ2-7; a possible D gene is TRBD2 (5 bases). Trimming took 5 bases from V and 1 from J, leaving 15 bases between them. The CDR3 spans 15 residues. The germline gives CDR1 WSHSY, CDR2 SAAADI. The CDR3 DNA reads TGCGCCAGCAGTTACCCCTCTGCGGGTTCCTACGAGCAGTACTTC. Encoded protein: CASSYPSAGSYEQYF.

The V gene is TRBV6-8, the J gene TRBJ2-2; possibly TRBD1 for D (6 bases). V lost 0 bases and J 3 bases, leaving 14 bases between the germline ends. Per germline, CDR1 MNHGY and CDR2 SAAAGT. The CDR3 consists of 17 residues. CDR3 nucleotide sequence: TGTGCCAGCAGTTACTCCCTTGACAGGTTCTACACCGGGGAGCTGTTTTTT. Translation gives CASSYSLDRFYTGELFF.

The J gene is TRBJ1-5, the V gene TRBV6-5, with D maybe TRBD1 (6 bases). The V end lost 4 bases, the J end lost 5 bases, and 21 bases lay between the germline ends. CDR1 is MNHEY and CDR2 is SVGAGI in the germline V gene. The CDR3 has 17 amino acids. The CDR3, as DNA: TGTGCCAGCAGTTCGAAAAGTCCAGGGGCCTATTATCAGCCCCAGCATTTT. Its protein is CASSSKSPGAYYQPQHF.

This clonotype has only a few counts. The gene calls are TRBV11-2 and TRBJ1-2, with D perhaps TRBD1 (5 bases). The V gene lost 5 bases and the J gene lost 4 bases, with 23 bases spanning the gap. The length of the CDR3 is 17 residues. The germline gives CDR1 SGHAT, CDR2 FQNNGV. CDR3 loop: CASSHRARDGPFYGYTF. As DNA, the CDR3 is TGTGCCAGCAGCCATAGAGCCAGGGACGGCCCTTTCTATGGCTACACCTTC.

This rearrangement joins TRBV7-9 to TRBJ1-1; D may be TRBD1 (5 bases). The CDR3 has 15 residues. Germline CDR1 and CDR2: SEHNR and FQNEAQ (reference sequence). Trimming removed 4 bases at V and 1 base at J, with 13 bases between. Written as DNA, the CDR3 is TGTGCCAGCAGCTCAATACAGGACGGGAACACTGAAGCTTTCTTT. Protein sequence: CASSSIQDGNTEAFF.

This clonotype was recorded many times. V and J are TRBV12-5 and TRBJ2-1; 8 bases match TRBD2. Per germline, CDR1 LGHNT and CDR2 FRNRAP. The CDR3 runs to 16 residues. With V trimmed by 0 bases and J by 9 bases, 10 bases remained unmatched. The CDR3 DNA sequence: TGTGCTAGTGGTTTGGTACTTGGGGTGGGACTAGGTGAGCAGTTCTTC. Translated, it gives CASGLVLGVGLGEQFF.

The V call is TRBV12-3 or TRBV12-4, the J call TRBJ2-1; 13 bases map to TRBD2. The junction had 7 bases not matched to a gene; V was cut back by 2 bases and J by 6 bases. This CDR3 is 17 amino acids long. The CDR3 DNA reads as TGTGCCAGCAGTTTAAGCCCGACTAGCGGGAGGTCCAATGAGCAGTTCTTC. Translated: CASSLSPTSGRSNEQFF.

Here the CDR3 reads CASNTTYEQYF. The CDR3 bases are TGCGCCAGCAACACGACCTACGAGCAGTACTTC. The chain combines TRBV10-2 with TRBJ2-7; D remains unclear. Germline CDR1 is WSHSY and CDR2 is SAAADI. V dropped 7 bases and J dropped 2 bases, with 6 bases sitting between them. The CDR3 sequence is 11 residues long.

This clonotype was detected many times. This chain uses TRBV28 with TRBJ1-4; 10 positions agree with TRBD1. Germline values: CDR1 MDHEN, CDR2 SYDVKM. After removal of 6 bases from V and 7 bases from J, the junction contained 5 bases not matched to a gene. The CDR3 spans 14 residues. CDR3 bases: TGTGCCAGCAGAGCGACAGGGGGCGGTGAAAAACTGTTTTTT. Residues: CASRATGGGEKLFF.

V gene TRBV6-2 or TRBV6-3 combines with J gene TRBJ2-1, with a tentative D call TRBD2 (7 bases). This CDR3 is built from 15 residues. CDR1 and CDR2 (germline): MNHEY, SVGEGT. The V gene lost 5 bases and the J gene lost 4 bases, with 15 bases spanning the gap. The CDR3 protein is CASSNGLGGYNEQFF. The DNA of the CDR3 is TGTGCCAGCAGTAACGGACTAGGGGGGTACAATGAGCAGTTCTTC.

This clonotype was detected a few times. This chain uses TRBV20-1 with TRBJ2-1; 8 nucleotides agree with TRBD2. Germline V gene sequence: CDR1 DFQATT, CDR2 SNEGSKA (reference sequence). The junction had 8 bases not matched to a gene; V was cut back by 0 bases and J by 1 base. The CDR3 totals 17 residues. The CDR3 is CSARDEPSSGSYNEQFF. CDR3 sequence (DNA): TGCAGTGCTAGAGACGAACCTTCTAGCGGGTCCTACAATGAGCAGTTCTTC.

This chain joins TRBV20-1 and TRBJ2-3; D perhaps matches TRBD1 (6 bases). Germline CDR1 is DFQATT and CDR2 is SNEGSKA (reference sequence). This CDR3 spans 15 amino acids. V lost 6 bases, J lost 7 bases, and 23 bases lay in between. The CDR3 nucleotides read TGCAGTGCAACCCCCGGGACAAGGAATATTTATACGCAGTATTTT. This sequence encodes CSATPGTRNIYTQYF.

This clonotype was observed a few times. The chain is built from TRBV10-1 and TRBJ2-2; 7 nucleotides line up with TRBD1. This CDR3 contains 13 residues. With 9 bases clipped from V and 5 bases from J, the junction kept 6 bases outside the gene matches. Looked up from germline, CDR1 is WNHNN and CDR2 is SYGVQD (reference sequence). The CDR3 DNA sequence: TGCGCCAGTAGGGACAGCGGAACCGGGGAGCTGTTTTTT. Translating gives CASRDSGTGELFF.

This clonotype was detected ten times or more. The rearrangement links TRBV27 to TRBJ1-2; TRBD1 is a possible D gene (5 bases). The CDR3 loop spans 14 amino acids. CDR1 and CDR2 from the germline V gene are MNHEY and SMNVEV (reference sequence). V dropped 6 bases and J dropped 4 bases, with 15 bases sitting between them. This chain's CDR3 is CASSPPGQVYGYTF. For the CDR3, the DNA is TGTGCCAGCAGCCCCCCGGGGCAGGTCTATGGCTACACCTTC.

This clonotype has at least ten counts. The chain carries TRBV5-1 and TRBJ2-1; TRBD2 agrees at 13 bases. CDR3 length: 12 residues. With V trimmed by 4 bases and J by 15 bases, 4 bases remained unmatched. Germline V gives CDR1 SGHRS, CDR2 YFSETQ. The CDR3 is CASSETSGRPFF. The DNA of the CDR3 is TGCGCCAGCAGCGAGACTAGCGGGAGGCCGTTCTTC.

This clonotype appeared many times. V is TRBV7-9 and J is TRBJ2-3; the D gene is possibly TRBD2 (5 bases). TRBJ2-7 explains the end of the DNA better; the J call may be wrong. The CDR3 contains 14 residues. From germline, CDR1 is SEHNR and CDR2 FQNEAQ (reference sequence). CDR3 DNA: TGTGCCAGCACTCGCGCCGACGGGAACTACGAGCAGTACTTC. The encoded protein is CASTRADGNYEQYF.

This chain connects TRBV4-1 to TRBJ2-1, with no clear D. Germline CDR1 and CDR2: MGHRA and YSYEKL. The CDR3 extends over 15 amino acids. V was trimmed by 2 bases and J by 3 bases, leaving 11 bases between them. The CDR3 sequence: CASSQRGDGYNEQFF. CDR3 in DNA: TGCGCCAGCAGCCAAAGAGGAGACGGCTACAATGAGCAGTTCTTC.

This clonotype was detected many times. This chain joins TRBV28 and TRBJ2-7; D is perhaps TRBD2 (6 bases). CDR1 and CDR2 (germline): MDHEN, SYDVKM. The ends were cut back, 6 bases at V and 2 bases at J, with 20 bases in the middle. The CDR3 sequence is 16 residues long. CDR3 nucleotides: TGTGCCAGCAGGGGGCCACACCGACTAGGGACCTACGAGCAGTACTTC. As protein: CASRGPHRLGTYEQYF.

This chain links TRBV20-1 with TRBJ2-7; TRBD2 might be the D (5 bases). CDR1 is DFQATT and CDR2 is SNEGSKA in the germline V gene (reference sequence). The ends were cut back, 5 bases at V and 3 bases at J, with 14 bases in the middle. This CDR3 contains 13 residues. Written as DNA, the CDR3 is TGCAGTGCTGCGAGGACGGGGAACTACGAGCAGTACTTC. It encodes CSAARTGNYEQYF.

The table lists this clonotype with many counts. This chain uses TRBV6-1 with TRBJ1-1, with 7 nucleotides matching TRBD1. This CDR3 is built from 14 residues. V lost 2 bases and J lost 2; bases outside the gene matches: 2. Per germline, CDR1 MNHNS and CDR2 SASEGT. As DNA, the CDR3 is TGTGCCAGCAGTGAAAGGACAGGAAACACTGAAGCTTTCTTT. Amino acids: CASSERTGNTEAFF.

This chain joins TRBV9 and TRBJ2-5; TRBD2 agrees at 10 bases. V gave up 3 bases and J gave up 4 bases; unmatched junction bases: 6. The CDR3 consists of 15 residues. Germline values: CDR1 SGDLS, CDR2 YYNGEE. The CDR3 region is CASSGSGRVLETQYF. CDR3 DNA: TGTGCCAGCAGCGGGAGCGGGAGGGTCTTAGAGACCCAGTACTTC.